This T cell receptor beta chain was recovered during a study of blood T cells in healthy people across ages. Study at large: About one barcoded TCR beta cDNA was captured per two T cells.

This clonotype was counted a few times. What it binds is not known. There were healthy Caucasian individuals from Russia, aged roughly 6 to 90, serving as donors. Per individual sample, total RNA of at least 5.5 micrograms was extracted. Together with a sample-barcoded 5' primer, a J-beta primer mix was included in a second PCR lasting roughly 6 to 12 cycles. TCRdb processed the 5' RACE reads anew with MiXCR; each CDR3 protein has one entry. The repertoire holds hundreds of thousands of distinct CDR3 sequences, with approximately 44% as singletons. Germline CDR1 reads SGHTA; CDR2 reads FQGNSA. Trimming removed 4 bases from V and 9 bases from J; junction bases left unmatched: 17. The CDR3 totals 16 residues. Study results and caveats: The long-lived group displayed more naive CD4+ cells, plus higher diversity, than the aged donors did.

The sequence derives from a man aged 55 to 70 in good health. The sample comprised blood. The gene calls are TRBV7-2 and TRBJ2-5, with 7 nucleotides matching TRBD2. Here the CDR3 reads CASSSYRTSAPRAQYF. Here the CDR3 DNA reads TGTGCCAGCAGCTCCTACCGTACTAGCGCGCCCAGGGCCCAGTACTTC.